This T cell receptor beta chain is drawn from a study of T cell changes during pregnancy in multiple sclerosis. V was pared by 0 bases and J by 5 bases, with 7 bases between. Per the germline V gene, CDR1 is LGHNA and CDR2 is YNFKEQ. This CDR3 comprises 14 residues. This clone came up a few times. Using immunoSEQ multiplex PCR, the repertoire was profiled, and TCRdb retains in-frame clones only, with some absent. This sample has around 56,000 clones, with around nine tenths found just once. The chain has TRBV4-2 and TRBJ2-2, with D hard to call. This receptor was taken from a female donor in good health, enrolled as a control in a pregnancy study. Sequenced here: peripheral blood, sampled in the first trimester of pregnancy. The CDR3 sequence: CASSQEARTGELFF. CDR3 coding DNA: TGTGCCAGCAGCCAAGAAGCACGGACCGGGGAGCTGTTTTTT.